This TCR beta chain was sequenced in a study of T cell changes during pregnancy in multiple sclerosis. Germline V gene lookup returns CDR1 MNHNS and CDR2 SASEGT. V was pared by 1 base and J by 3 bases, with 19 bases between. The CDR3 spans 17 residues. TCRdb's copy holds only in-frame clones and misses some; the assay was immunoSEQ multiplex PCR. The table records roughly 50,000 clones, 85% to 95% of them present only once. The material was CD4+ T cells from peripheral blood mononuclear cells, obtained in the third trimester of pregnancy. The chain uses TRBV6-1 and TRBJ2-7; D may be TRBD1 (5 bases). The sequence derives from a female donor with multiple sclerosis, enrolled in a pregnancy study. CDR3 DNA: TGTGCCAGCAGTGAAGGGCACCGAAGGGGCCTTGGCTACGAGCAGTACTTC. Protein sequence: CASSEGHRRGLGYEQYF.